This T cell receptor (beta chain) was captured in a study of identical twins' blood T cells. Regarding the study as a whole: Mainly, cloneset size products determined shared clonotypes, twins included. Twin repertoire similarity may partly reflect shared environment. Top TCRbeta clonotypes were shared more with twin than unrelated donors.

This clonotype showed up just a few times. Its antigen is still unknown. V was cut by 5 bases and J by 10 bases, with 11 bases left in between. The CDR3 has 11 residues. From germline, CDR1 is LNHDA and CDR2 SQIVND (reference sequence). In the authors' methods: Per-library CDR3 reads ranged 2.2 to 3.6 million; clonotypes, ~85,000 to ~500,000. TCRdb called the 5' RACE reads again in MiXCR, with one record for every CDR3 protein. The V and J calls follow TCRdb's processing rather than the paper's. The data contain 350,000 to 400,000 distinct CDR3 sequences, about 28% of them singletons. The V and J genes are TRBV19 and TRBJ1-1, with a tentative D call TRBD1 (6 bases). This TCR came from a woman between 18 and 49 years old in good health. Sequenced: PBMCs. The DNA for the CDR3 is TGTGCCAGTAGTCAAGGGGGGGGAGCTTTCTTT. Translating it yields CASSQGGGAFF.